This TCR beta chain was documented in a study of beta chain features in type 1 diabetes. Every bit of the isolated RNA underwent reverse transcription, so sequencing read expressed TCRB transcripts. Method: immunoSEQ multiplex PCR; TCRdb's copy keeps in-frame clones and lacks some. The repertoire has fewer than 650,000 clones, roughly a sixth of them found once; the top ten carry approximately 0.087%. Germline CDR1 is SQVTM and CDR2 is ANQGSEA. With 3 bases removed from V and 0 bases from J, the gap between germline ends came to 12 bases. The CDR3 has 15 residues. The TCR originated in a man younger than 35 in good health. The rearrangement joins TRBV29-1 to TRBJ2-1; D gene unclear. Sequenced input: naive CD4+ T cells from blood. Here the CDR3 DNA reads TGCAGCGTTGAGCCCAGGACCCTCTCCTACAATGAGCAGTTCTTC. The encoded protein is CSVEPRTLSYNEQFF.